The sequence of this T cell receptor beta chain was determined in a study of OX40 agonist ivuxolimab in advanced cancers. Study context: Six ivuxolimab dose levels, 0.01 to 10 mg/kg, were given intravenously every 2 weeks.

The CDR3 spans 13 residues. V was trimmed by 3 bases and J by 3 bases, leaving 9 bases between them. CDR1 is LGHNA, CDR2 YSLEER, per germline. Whole-study findings and limits: Some nonresponders additionally presented with little normalized T-cell clonal expansion. On average, a greater number of expanded clones characterised CD8+ T cells relative to CD4+. Expanded peripheral T-cell antigen specificity went undetermined.

This table comes from immunoSEQ multiplex PCR, and its TCRdb copy is limited to in-frame clones, with some not included. Among about 71,000 clones, about nine tenths were seen once, and the ten largest hold less than 15%. For this clone: Its specificity is not known.

This sample comprised CD4+ or CD8+ T cells sorted from blood, obtained in a trial of the OX40 agonist ivuxolimab. The chain combines TRBV4-3 with TRBJ2-7; perhaps TRBD1 as D (6 bases). The receptor was derived from an adult with an advanced solid tumor such as melanoma, head and neck, liver or kidney cancer. CDR3 DNA: TGCGCCAGCAGCCAGGGGGCGAACTACGAGCAGTACTTC. It codes for CASSQGANYEQYF.